This T cell receptor beta chain was obtained from a study of T cell responses to AZD1222 COVID-19 vaccine. Pooled together were second doses at about 4 or about 12 weeks. Profiled with immunoSEQ multiplex PCR; TCRdb holds only in-frame clones, not every one. The data contain 150,000 to 200,000 clones, 70% to 90% of them seen just once; the ten biggest clones take up 25% to 30%. As for this clone: Its matching antigen is unknown.

Study-level results: Of the AZD1222 recipients, only 5 to 7 were seropositive at baseline. Vaccine-related CD4 TCRs covered spike, predominating at 160-218 and 743-854. White British donors predominated, females outnumbered males, and clonal diversity was possibly underestimated.

The CDR3 length is 15 residues. Per the germline V gene, CDR1 is MNHEY and CDR2 is SVGAGI. V dropped 4 bases and J dropped 8; count of bases not matched to a gene: 11. The chain is built from TRBV6-5 and TRBJ1-5; TRBD1 agrees at 7 bases. The source of this sequence is an adult who received the AZD1222 COVID-19 vaccine. Sequences were derived from peripheral blood, sampled 28 days after the second AZD1222 dose. Written as DNA, the CDR3 is TGTGCCAGCAGTTTTATCCGGGACAGTTACGAGCCCCAGCATTTT. Its translation: CASSFIRDSYEPQHF.